The rows below give T cell receptor beta chains drawn from one sample of a study of blood T cell repertoires in COVID-19. Measured with immunoSEQ multiplex PCR; TCRdb has only the in-frame clones, and not every one. The sample includes under 150,000 clones, 76% of them seen just once. The sequencing sample was made of peripheral blood. Receptor source: a woman of 80 years or more with active or convalescent COVID-19. Both conserved end residues are part of each CDR3. A D gene is named only where the DNA matches it firmly. A row's size may be missing; if present it is once, few, many or a size class.

D	J	size	V	DNA	CDR3
NA	TRBJ1-2	NA	TRBV5-4	TGTGCCAGCAGAGATTATAGTGGCTACACCTTC	CASRDYSGYTF
TRBD1	TRBJ2-7	NA	TRBV18	TGTGCCAGCTCCCCACCTACCGGGACAGGGGAGGCCTACGAGCAGTACTTC	CASSPPTGTGEAYEQYF
NA	TRBJ1-6	NA	TRBV14	TGTGCCAGCAGCCAGGGCCAGGACAGTTTATCTAATTCACCCCTCCACTTT	CASSQGQDSLSNSPLHF
NA	TRBJ1-5	many	TRBV27	TGTGCCAGCAGTGTCCAGGCAAATCAGCCCCAGCATTTT	CASSVQANQPQHF
NA	TRBJ1-3	NA	TRBV24-1	TGTGCCACCAGTGATGTGAGTCAGGGTACCATATATTTT	CATSDVSQGTIYF
TRBD2	TRBJ2-5	NA	TRBV3-1/TRBV3-2	TGTGCCAGCAGCCAAGTCGGGGGGGGCCCGGGTGTCGGTGAGACCCAGTACTTC	CASSQVGGGPGVGETQYF
NA	TRBJ1-1	few	TRBV24-1	TGTGCCACCAGTGACCCTAAGGGGGTGGCCACTGAAGCTTTCTTT	CATSDPKGVATEAFF
NA	TRBJ1-6	NA	TRBV28	TGTGCCAGCAAGCCCCTGGGAGGGCACTATAATTCACCCCTCCACTTT	CASKPLGGHYNSPLHF
TRBD1	TRBJ2-6	once	TRBV15	TGTGCCACCATCCCCCTTAACCGGGACAGGGGTACTGGGGCCAACGTCCTGACTTTC	CATIPLNRDRGTGANVLTF
NA	TRBJ1-1	NA	TRBV18	TGTGCCAGCTCACCGCTTACGGGAATGAACACTGAAGCTTTCTTT	CASSPLTGMNTEAFF
NA	TRBJ2-6	NA	TRBV2	TGTGCCAGCAGGACGGGGTGGGGCTCTGGGGCCAACGTCCTGACTTTC	CASRTGWGSGANVLTF
TRBD1	TRBJ1-3	many	TRBV5-5	TGTGCCAGCAGCCCGACAGGGGCGTATGGAAACACCATATATTTT	CASSPTGAYGNTIYF
NA	TRBJ2-1	NA	TRBV18	TGTGCCAGCTCACCGCGGTGGAACAGGCTCAATGAGCAGTTCTTC	CASSPRWNRLNEQFF
TRBD2	TRBJ2-3	NA	TRBV2	TGTGCCAGCATCGCCCAGCGGGGGGGTTCAGATACGCAGTATTTT	CASIAQRGGSDTQYF
TRBD1	TRBJ1-2	few	TRBV30	TGTGCCTGGAGTACAGGGACAGGGAGCTATGGCTACACCTTC	CAWSTGTGSYGYTF
NA	TRBJ2-7	NA	TRBV11-2	TGTGCCAGCAGCTTAGAATTTGCAGGGGCCTACGAGCAGTACTTC	CASSLEFAGAYEQYF
NA	TRBJ2-7	NA	TRBV30	TGTGCCTGGAGTATTAGCCCCATTTACGAGCAGTACTTC	CAWSISPIYEQYF
NA	TRBJ2-7	NA	TRBV2	TGTGCCAGCAGTGGAGGCCACGAGCAGTACTTC	CASSGGHEQYF
TRBD1	TRBJ1-4	NA	TRBV13	TGTGCCAGCAGCCGTAAAACAGGGGGCTATGAAAAACTGTTTTTT	CASSRKTGGYEKLFF
TRBD1	TRBJ2-6	NA	TRBV4-1	TGCGCCAGCAGCCAAGGGACAGGAGGCTCTGGGGCCAACGTCCTGACTTTC	CASSQGTGGSGANVLTF
NA	TRBJ1-1	NA	TRBV4-1	TGCGCCAGCAGCCATCAAGGCGGGGGAATAGGCACTGAAGCTTTCTTT	CASSHQGGGIGTEAFF
TRBD1	TRBJ1-5	NA	TRBV6-1	TGTGCCAGCAGTGAAGGGACAGGGTTCGATCAGCCCCAGCATTTT	CASSEGTGFDQPQHF
TRBD2	TRBJ2-2	NA	TRBV19	TGTGCCAGTAGTATAGTTGCGGGGGCGAACACCGGGGAGCTGTTTTTT	CASSIVAGANTGELFF
NA	TRBJ2-7	NA	TRBV23-1	TGCGCCAGCAGGGCCTGTGAGACAGACGACTACGAGCAGTACTTC	CASRACETDDYEQYF
NA	TRBJ2-1	NA	TRBV24-1	TGTGCCACCACCTCGGGGGGCTCCGTAACCTACAATGAGCAGTTCTTC	CATTSGGSVTYNEQFF
NA	TRBJ1-1	NA	TRBV3-1/TRBV3-2	TGTGCCAGCAGCCGGAAAAGGACGGGACTGTGGGTAGCTTTCTTT	CASSRKRTGLWVAFF
TRBD1	TRBJ2-7	NA	TRBV2	TGTGCCAGCAGTGGAACAGGGGGAACCTACGAGCAGTACTTC	CASSGTGGTYEQYF
NA	TRBJ2-7	NA	TRBV7-2	TGTGCCAGCAGCTTAAGACAGCGAAACTACGAGCAGTACTTC	CASSLRQRNYEQYF
NA	TRBJ1-1	few	TRBV18	TGTGCCAGCTCACCACCTCCTGGAGGTAATATTGAAGCTTTCTTT	CASSPPPGGNIEAFF
NA	TRBJ2-1	once	TRBV3-1/TRBV3-2	TGTGCCAGCATTGGCACGGGGGACAATGAGCAGTTCTTC	CASIGTGDNEQFF
TRBD1	TRBJ1-2	NA	TRBV10-3	TGTGCCACCTGGACAGGGGCGTATGGCTACACCTTC	CATWTGAYGYTF
NA	TRBJ1-1	NA	TRBV27	TGTGCCAGCAGTTTATGGGCAGGGCATAGTCCTGAAGCTTTCTTT	CASSLWAGHSPEAFF
NA	TRBJ1-2	NA	TRBV21-1	TGTGCCAGCAGCCCAAGTATGGGACAGGGGATGATGTGCTACACCTTC	CASSPSMGQGMMCYTF
NA	TRBJ1-1	NA	TRBV7-2	TGTGCCAGCAGCTCCCACCTAGGAAGGACTGAAGCTTTCTTT	CASSSHLGRTEAFF
TRBD1	TRBJ1-6	few	TRBV7-2	TGTGCCAGCAGCCCAAGGCAGCCCCACAGGGGTAATTCACCCCTCCACTTT	CASSPRQPHRGNSPLHF
TRBD2	TRBJ2-1	NA	TRBV2	TGTGCCAGCAGTGAACAGGCTAGCGGGGGGGCCGTCCTCTTAAATGAGCAGTTCTTC	CASSEQASGGAVLLNEQFF
NA	TRBJ2-3	NA	TRBV27	TGTGCCAGCAGTTTGGAGGGGTTATTTGCAGATACGCAGTATTTT	CASSLEGLFADTQYF
TRBD1	TRBJ2-2	NA	TRBV24-1	TGTGCCACCAGTGACAAACGGACAGGGATCGGGGAGCTGTTTTTT	CATSDKRTGIGELFF
TRBD1	TRBJ1-4	NA	TRBV18	TGTGCCAGCTCACCACCGACAGGGGCTTTTGAAAAACTGTTTTTT	CASSPPTGAFEKLFF
NA	TRBJ1-3	NA	TRBV7-2	TGTGCCAGCGGAACGGCCGGGTATTTT	CASGTAGYF
NA	TRBJ1-1	NA	TRBV7-3	TGTGCCAGCAGCCCCGGGTTACAAGGGGGGAACACTGAAGCTTTCTTT	CASSPGLQGGNTEAFF